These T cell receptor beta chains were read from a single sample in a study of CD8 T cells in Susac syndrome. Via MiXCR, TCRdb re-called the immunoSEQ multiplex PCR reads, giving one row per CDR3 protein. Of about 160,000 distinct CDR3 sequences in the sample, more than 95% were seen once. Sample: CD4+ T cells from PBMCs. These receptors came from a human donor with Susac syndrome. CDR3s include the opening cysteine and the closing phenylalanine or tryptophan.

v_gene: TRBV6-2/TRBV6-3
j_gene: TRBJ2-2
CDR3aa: CASSYEYPASGELFF

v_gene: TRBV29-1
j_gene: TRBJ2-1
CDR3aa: CSVERSSSYNEQFF

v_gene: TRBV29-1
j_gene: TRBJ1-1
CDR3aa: CSVEHRTGEWSTEAFF

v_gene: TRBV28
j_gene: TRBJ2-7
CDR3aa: CASTSPRGNYEQYF

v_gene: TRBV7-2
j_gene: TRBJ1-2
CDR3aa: CASSLVGPPSKVGNYGYTF

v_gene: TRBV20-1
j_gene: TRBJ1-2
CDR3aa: CSARDRLPKDNYGYTF

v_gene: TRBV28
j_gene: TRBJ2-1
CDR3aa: CASTPGSSYNEQFF

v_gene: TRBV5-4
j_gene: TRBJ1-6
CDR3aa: CASSPGEPVALHF

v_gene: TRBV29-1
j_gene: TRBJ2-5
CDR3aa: CSVDLERNSGEETQYF

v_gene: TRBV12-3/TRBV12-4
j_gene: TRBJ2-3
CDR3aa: CASSLSPITDTQYF

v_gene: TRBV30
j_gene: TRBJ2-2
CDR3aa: CAWGHGTTGTGELFF

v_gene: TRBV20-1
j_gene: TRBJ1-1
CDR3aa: CSARVSSNTEAFF

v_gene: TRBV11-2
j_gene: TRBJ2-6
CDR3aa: CASSSAFGGANVLTF

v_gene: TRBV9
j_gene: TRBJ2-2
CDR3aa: CASLGLNTGELFF

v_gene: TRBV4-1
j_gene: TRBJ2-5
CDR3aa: CASSPLDLSGSQETQYF